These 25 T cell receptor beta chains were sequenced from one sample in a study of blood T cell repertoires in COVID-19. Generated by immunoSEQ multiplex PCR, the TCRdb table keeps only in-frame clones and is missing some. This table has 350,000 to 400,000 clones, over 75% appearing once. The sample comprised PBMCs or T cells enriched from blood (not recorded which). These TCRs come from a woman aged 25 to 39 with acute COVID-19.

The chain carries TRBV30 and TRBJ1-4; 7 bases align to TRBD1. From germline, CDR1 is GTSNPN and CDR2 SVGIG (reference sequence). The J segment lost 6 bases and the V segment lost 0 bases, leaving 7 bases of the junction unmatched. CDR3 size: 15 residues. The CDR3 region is CAWSVQPGGHEKLFF. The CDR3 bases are TGTGCCTGGAGTGTTCAGCCAGGGGGACATGAAAAACTGTTTTTT.

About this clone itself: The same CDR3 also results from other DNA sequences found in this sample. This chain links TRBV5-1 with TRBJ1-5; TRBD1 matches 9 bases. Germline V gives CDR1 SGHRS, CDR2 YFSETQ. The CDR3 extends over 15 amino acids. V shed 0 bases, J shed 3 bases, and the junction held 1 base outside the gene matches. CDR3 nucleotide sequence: TGCGCCAGCAGCTTGGGGGACAGGGACAATCAGCCCCAGCATTTT. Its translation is CASSLGDRDNQPQHF.

The chain's CDR3 is CSVRTGGPQFF. In DNA, the CDR3 is TGCAGCGTAAGGACAGGGGGCCCTCAGTTCTTC. This chain uses TRBV29-1 with TRBJ2-1; 11 bases align to TRBD1. Trimming at V came to 6 bases and at J to 13 bases, leaving 5 bases not matched to a gene. The CDR3 is 11 residues long. Germline CDR1 reads SQVTM; CDR2 reads ANQGSEA.

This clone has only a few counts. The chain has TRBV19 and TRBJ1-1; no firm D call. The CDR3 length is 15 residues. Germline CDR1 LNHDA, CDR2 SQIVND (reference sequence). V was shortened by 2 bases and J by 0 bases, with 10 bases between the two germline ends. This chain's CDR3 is CASSIRGSLNTEAFF. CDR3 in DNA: TGTGCCAGTAGTATACGAGGGTCCCTGAACACTGAAGCTTTCTTT.

The CDR3 here is CASSQGTFSTDTQYF. CDR3 DNA sequence: TGTGCCAGCAGCCAAGGGACTTTTAGCACAGATACGCAGTATTTT. The chain carries TRBV14 and TRBJ2-3; the D gene is possibly TRBD2 (5 bases). Germline lookup yields CDR1 SGHDN and CDR2 FVKESK. The ends were cut back, 1 base at V and 0 bases at J, with 8 bases in the middle. This CDR3 has 15 amino acids.

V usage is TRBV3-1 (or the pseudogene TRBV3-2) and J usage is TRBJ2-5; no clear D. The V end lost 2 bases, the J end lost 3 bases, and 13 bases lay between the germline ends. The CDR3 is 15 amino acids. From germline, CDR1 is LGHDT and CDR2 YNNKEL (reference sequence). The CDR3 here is CASSQMGRPKETQYF. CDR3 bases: TGTGCCAGCAGCCAAATGGGCAGACCCAAAGAGACCCAGTACTTC.

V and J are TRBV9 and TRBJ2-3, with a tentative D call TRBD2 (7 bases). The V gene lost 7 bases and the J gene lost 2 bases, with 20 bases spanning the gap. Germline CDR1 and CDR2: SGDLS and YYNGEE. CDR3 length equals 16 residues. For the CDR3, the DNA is TGTGCCAGCCAAAAATCCGGGGGGCCTTACACAGATACGCAGTATTTT. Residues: CASQKSGGPYTDTQYF.

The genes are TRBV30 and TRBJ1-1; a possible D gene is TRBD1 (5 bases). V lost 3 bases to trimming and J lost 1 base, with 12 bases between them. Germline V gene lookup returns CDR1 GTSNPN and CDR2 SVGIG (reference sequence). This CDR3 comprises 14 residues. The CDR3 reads CAWRKGLTNTEAFF. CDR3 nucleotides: TGTGCCTGGAGAAAGGGACTTACGAACACTGAAGCTTTCTTT.

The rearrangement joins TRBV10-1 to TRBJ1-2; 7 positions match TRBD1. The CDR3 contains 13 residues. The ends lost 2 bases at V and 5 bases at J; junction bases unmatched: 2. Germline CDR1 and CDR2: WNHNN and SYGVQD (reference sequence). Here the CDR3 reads CASSEQTGYGYTF. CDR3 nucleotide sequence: TGCGCCAGCAGTGAGCAGACAGGGTATGGCTACACCTTC.

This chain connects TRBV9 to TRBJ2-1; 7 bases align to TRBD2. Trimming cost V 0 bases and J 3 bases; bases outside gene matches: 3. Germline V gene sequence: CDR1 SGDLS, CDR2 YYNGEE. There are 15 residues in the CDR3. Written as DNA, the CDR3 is TGTGCCAGCAGCGTAGGGGCTAGCGGCTACAATGAGCAGTTCTTC. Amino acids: CASSVGASGYNEQFF.

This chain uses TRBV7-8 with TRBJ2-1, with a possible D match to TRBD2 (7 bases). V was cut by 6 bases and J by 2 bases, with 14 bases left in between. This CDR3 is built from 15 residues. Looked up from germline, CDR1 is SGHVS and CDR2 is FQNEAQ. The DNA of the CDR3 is TGTGCCAGCAGACCCCTGCGGGGGCCCTACAATGAGCAGTTCTTC. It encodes CASRPLRGPYNEQFF.

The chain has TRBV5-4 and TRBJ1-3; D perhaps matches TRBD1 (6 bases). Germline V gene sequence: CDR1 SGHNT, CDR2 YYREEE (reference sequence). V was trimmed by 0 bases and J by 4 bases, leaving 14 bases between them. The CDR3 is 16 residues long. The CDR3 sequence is CASSLVPGAAGNTIYF. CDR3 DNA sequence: TGTGCCAGCAGCTTGGTTCCAGGGGCGGCCGGAAACACCATATATTTT.

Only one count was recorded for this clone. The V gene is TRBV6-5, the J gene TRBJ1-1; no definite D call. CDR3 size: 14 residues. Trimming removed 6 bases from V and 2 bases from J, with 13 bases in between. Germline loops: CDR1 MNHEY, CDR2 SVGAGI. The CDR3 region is CASRLTTLNTEAFF. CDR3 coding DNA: TGTGCCAGCAGGTTAACTACACTTAACACTGAAGCTTTCTTT.

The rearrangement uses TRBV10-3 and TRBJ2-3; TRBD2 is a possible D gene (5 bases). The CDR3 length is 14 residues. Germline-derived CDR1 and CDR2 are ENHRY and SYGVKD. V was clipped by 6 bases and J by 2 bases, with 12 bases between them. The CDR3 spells CAISVSGNTDTQYF. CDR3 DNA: TGTGCCATCAGCGTAAGCGGAAACACAGATACGCAGTATTTT.

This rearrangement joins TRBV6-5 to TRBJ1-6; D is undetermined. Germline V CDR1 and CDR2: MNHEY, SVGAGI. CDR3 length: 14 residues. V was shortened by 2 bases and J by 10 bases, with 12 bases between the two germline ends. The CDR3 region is CASSYEGSQSPLHF. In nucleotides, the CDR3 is TGTGCCAGCAGTTACGAGGGTTCCCAATCACCCCTCCACTTT.

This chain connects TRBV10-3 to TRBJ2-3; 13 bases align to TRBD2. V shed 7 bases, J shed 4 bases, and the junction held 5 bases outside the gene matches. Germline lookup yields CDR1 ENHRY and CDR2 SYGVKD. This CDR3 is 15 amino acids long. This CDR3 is CAIKETSGGADTQYF. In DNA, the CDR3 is TGTGCCATCAAAGAAACTAGCGGGGGGGCAGATACGCAGTATTTT.

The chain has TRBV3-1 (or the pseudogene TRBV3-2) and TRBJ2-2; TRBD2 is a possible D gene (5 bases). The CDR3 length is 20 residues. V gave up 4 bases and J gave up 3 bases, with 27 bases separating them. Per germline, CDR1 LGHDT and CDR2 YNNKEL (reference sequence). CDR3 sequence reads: CASSPQTRFTGRWDTGELFF. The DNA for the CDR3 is TGTGCCAGCAGCCCCCAGACGCGATTTACTGGGAGATGGGACACCGGGGAGCTGTTTTTT.

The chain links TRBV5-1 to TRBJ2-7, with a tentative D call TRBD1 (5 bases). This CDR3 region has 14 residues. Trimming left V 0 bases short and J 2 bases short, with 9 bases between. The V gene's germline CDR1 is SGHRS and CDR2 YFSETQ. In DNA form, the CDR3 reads TGCGCCAGCAGCTTGGCGACAGTTACCTACGAGCAGTACTTC. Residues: CASSLATVTYEQYF.

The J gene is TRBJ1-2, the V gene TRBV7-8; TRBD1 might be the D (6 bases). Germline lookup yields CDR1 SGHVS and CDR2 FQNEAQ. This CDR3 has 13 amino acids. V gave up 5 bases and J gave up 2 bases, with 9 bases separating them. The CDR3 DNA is TGTGCCAGCAGCATCCAGGGGAACTATGGCTACACCTTC. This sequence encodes CASSIQGNYGYTF.

The CDR3 region is CASSLTAGGRRDEQYF. DNA of the CDR3: TGTGCCAGCAGCCTCACAGCGGGGGGGCGTCGGGACGAGCAGTACTTC. The chain recombines TRBV7-2 with TRBJ2-7, with TRBD2 identical over 10 bases. V was clipped by 5 bases and J by 5 bases; unmatched bases: 12. This CDR3 is built from 16 residues. Per germline, CDR1 SGHTA and CDR2 FQGNSA.

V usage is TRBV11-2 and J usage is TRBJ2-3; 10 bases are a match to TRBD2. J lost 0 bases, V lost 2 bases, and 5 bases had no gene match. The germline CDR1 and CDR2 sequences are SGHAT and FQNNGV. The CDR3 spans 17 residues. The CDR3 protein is CASSLLLAGSSTDTQYF. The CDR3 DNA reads TGTGCCAGCAGCTTACTACTAGCGGGGTCTAGCACAGATACGCAGTATTTT.

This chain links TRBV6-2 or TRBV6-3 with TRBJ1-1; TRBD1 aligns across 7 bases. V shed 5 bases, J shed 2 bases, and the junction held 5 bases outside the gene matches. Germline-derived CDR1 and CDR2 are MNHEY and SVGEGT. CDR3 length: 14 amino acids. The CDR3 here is CASSLTGFNTEAFF. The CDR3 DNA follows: TGTGCCAGCAGTCTGACAGGGTTCAACACTGAAGCTTTCTTT.

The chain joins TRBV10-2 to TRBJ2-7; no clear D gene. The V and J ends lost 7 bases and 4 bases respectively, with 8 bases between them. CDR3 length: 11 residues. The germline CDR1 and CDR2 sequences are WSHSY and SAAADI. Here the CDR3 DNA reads TGCGCCAGCACGTTCGGTTACGAGCAGTACTTC. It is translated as CASTFGYEQYF.

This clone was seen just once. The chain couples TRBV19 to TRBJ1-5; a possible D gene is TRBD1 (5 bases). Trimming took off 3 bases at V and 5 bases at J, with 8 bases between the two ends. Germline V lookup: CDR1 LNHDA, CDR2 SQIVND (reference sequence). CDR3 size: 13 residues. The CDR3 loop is CASSMARDQPQHF. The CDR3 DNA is TGTGCCAGTAGTATGGCCAGGGATCAGCCCCAGCATTTT.

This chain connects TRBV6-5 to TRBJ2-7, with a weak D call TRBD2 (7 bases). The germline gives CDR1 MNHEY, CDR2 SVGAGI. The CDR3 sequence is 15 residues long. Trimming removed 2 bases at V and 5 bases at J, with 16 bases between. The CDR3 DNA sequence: TGTGCCAGCAGTTACGGCGGGGGCGCGGGGGACGAGCAGTACTTC. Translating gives CASSYGGGAGDEQYF.